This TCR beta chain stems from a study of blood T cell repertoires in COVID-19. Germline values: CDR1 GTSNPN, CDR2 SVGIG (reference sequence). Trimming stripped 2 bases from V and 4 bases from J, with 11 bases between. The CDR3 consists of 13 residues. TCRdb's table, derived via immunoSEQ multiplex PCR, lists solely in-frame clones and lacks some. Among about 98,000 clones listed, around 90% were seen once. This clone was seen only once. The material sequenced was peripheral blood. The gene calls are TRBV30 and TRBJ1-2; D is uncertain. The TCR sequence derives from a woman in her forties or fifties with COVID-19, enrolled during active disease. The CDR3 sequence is CAWSYRLTYGYTF. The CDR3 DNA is TGTGCCTGGAGTTACAGACTAACCTATGGCTACACCTTC.